In this sample, the clone carrying this T cell receptor (beta chain) turned up a few times. Its target is unknown. This specimen comes from a study of beta chain features in type 1 diabetes. Study observations and caveats: A PCR bias possibly favoring shorter templates would apply equally to patients and controls.

Expressed TCRB transcripts were sequenced because the isolated RNA had all been reverse transcribed beforehand. The data were produced by immunoSEQ multiplex PCR, yet TCRdb's version contains in-frame clones alone and is incomplete. The profile shows hundreds of thousands of clones, 11% of them singletons. V gave up 5 bases and J gave up 5 bases; unmatched junction bases: 8. This CDR3 has 14 amino acids. The germline CDR1 and CDR2 sequences are SQVTM and ANQGSEA. Sequences were obtained from naive CD4+ T cells from blood. This receptor was taken from a woman aged 18-29 years in good health. V is TRBV29-1 and J is TRBJ2-7; TRBD2 matches 11 bases. Written as DNA, the CDR3 is TGCAGCGTTCAACGACTAGCGGGAATCCACGAGCAGTACTTC. Amino acid sequence: CSVQRLAGIHEQYF.